What follows are 5 T cell receptor beta chains derived from one specimen sequenced in a study of blood T cell repertoires in COVID-19 (dated by TCRdb to about 2020). Preparation of the library involved the immunoSEQ multiplex PCR assay. TCRdb's version of the immuneACCESS table is confined to in-frame rearrangements and falls short of the full clone set. An unresolved V gene accounts for under half of the shortfall where checked; the remainder is of unknown origin. The sample records 150,000 to 200,000 clones, 70% to 90% of which are singletons. The ten largest clones capture over 2.5% of the sample. Specimen: peripheral blood. Receptors were obtained from a man aged 55 to 70 with acute or convalescent COVID-19.

The chain combines TRBV7-9 with TRBJ1-4; D not certain. Germline CDR1 reads SEHNR; CDR2 reads FQNEAQ (reference sequence). The V and J ends lost 3 bases and 3 bases respectively, with 8 bases between them. This CDR3 is built from 14 residues. The CDR3 DNA follows: TGTGCCAGCAGCTTTTCAACGGCTAATGAAAAACTGTTTTTT. Its protein is CASSFSTANEKLFF.

The rearrangement links TRBV29-1 to TRBJ2-3; possibly TRBD1 for D (7 bases). This CDR3 is 14 amino acids long. V lost 7 bases and J lost 2, with 16 bases in between. Per the germline V gene, CDR1 is SQVTM and CDR2 is ANQGSEA. For the CDR3, the DNA is TGCAGCGCAGCCCGCGGGACAGACACAGATACGCAGTATTTT. Its protein product is CSAARGTDTDTQYF.

The J gene is TRBJ2-2, the V gene TRBV5-1; TRBD2 agrees at 11 bases. The V gene end was trimmed by 4 bases and the J gene end by 5 bases; junction bases not matched to a gene: 4. Germline CDR1 is SGHRS and CDR2 is YFSETQ. This CDR3 is built from 15 residues. The CDR3 region has the DNA TGCGCCAGCAGCCTGACTAGCGGGAAAACCGGGGAGCTGTTTTTT. Translation gives CASSLTSGKTGELFF.

The rearrangement joins TRBV5-1 to TRBJ2-7; D possibly corresponds to TRBD2 (5 bases). The germline V and J ends were trimmed by 4 bases and 3 bases, with 14 bases remaining between them. Germline CDR1 is SGHRS and CDR2 is YFSETQ. The CDR3 extends over 14 amino acids. CDR3 coding DNA: TGCGCCAGCAGCATCGAGCGGCCTGACTACGAGCAGTACTTC. Encoded protein: CASSIERPDYEQYF.

The rearrangement joins TRBV27 to TRBJ2-1, with 14 bases matching TRBD2. Unmatched junction bases numbered 3, after V lost 5 bases and J lost 6 bases. The germline V gene encodes CDR1 MNHEY and CDR2 SMNVEV (reference sequence). CDR3 length: 15 residues. As DNA, the CDR3 is TGTGCCAGCAGTGACGGGACTAGCGGGAGCAATGAGCAGTTCTTC. Translation: CASSDGTSGSNEQFF.